A single sample is the source of the 17 T cell receptor beta chains below, sequenced in a study of early T cells in non-severe SARS-CoV-2 infection. TCRdb re-derived calls from the 5' RACE reads in MiXCR, one entry per CDR3 protein. The table shows 55,000 to 80,000 distinct CDR3 sequences, with 10% to 15% occurring only once. Sequencing was performed on whole blood, taken at baseline. These receptors were taken from an adult who was a healthcare worker with PCR-confirmed SARS-CoV-2 infection or an uninfected control (not recorded which).

The sample holds a few counts of this clonotype. The chain employs TRBV11-3 and TRBJ2-2; D remains unclear. Looked up from germline, CDR1 is SGHNT and CDR2 is YENEEA. Between the trimmed V and J ends, which lost 3 bases and 2 bases, there was a span of 4 bases. This CDR3 comprises 13 residues. For the CDR3, the DNA is TGTGCCAGCAGCTTTACTAACACCGGGGAGCTGTTTTTT. Its protein product is CASSFTNTGELFF.

This clonotype was counted ten times or more. This chain connects TRBV28 to TRBJ2-5; 9 bases match TRBD1. Trimming removed 5 bases from V and 5 bases from J; junction bases left unmatched: 12. Germline CDR1 reads MDHEN; CDR2 reads SYDVKM. CDR3 length: 16 residues. The CDR3 here is CASSGLGTGKGETQYF. In DNA form, the CDR3 reads TGTGCCAGCAGTGGTCTAGGGACAGGGAAAGGCGAGACCCAGTACTTC.

The chain employs TRBV4-2 and TRBJ2-7; D possibly corresponds to TRBD2 (7 bases). V dropped 0 bases and J dropped 2 bases, with 14 bases sitting between them. The germline gives CDR1 LGHNA, CDR2 YNFKEQ. CDR3 length: 16 amino acids. CDR3 amino acids: CASSQDRGRDTYEQYF. DNA of the CDR3: TGTGCCAGCAGCCAAGATCGAGGGAGGGACACCTACGAGCAGTACTTC.

This clonotype was counted a few times. This rearrangement joins TRBV7-9 to TRBJ2-3; D is unclear. The CDR3 is 14 amino acids. The germline V and J ends were trimmed by 1 base and 6 bases, with 11 bases remaining between them. The V gene's germline CDR1 is SEHNR and CDR2 FQNEAQ (reference sequence). CDR3 coding DNA: TGTGCCAGCAGCTTAGACCGGACGGGTGATACGCAGTATTTT. Translating it yields CASSLDRTGDTQYF.

This chain connects TRBV18 to TRBJ1-1; D is perhaps TRBD1 (5 bases). V was pared by 5 bases and J by 4 bases, with 8 bases between. Germline CDR1 reads KGHSH; CDR2 reads LQKENI. The CDR3 totals 12 residues. The CDR3 DNA follows: TGTGCCAGCTCAACAGACAGCACTGAAGCTTTCTTT. Translating gives CASSTDSTEAFF.

The CDR3 bases are TGCAGTGCTAGATCAAGGTTCGCTCATGAGCAGTTCTTC. It translates to CSARSRFAHEQFF. The V gene is TRBV20-1, the J gene TRBJ2-1; unclear D gene. The CDR3 has 13 amino acids. Germline loops: CDR1 DFQATT, CDR2 SNEGSKA (reference sequence). Trimming stripped 2 bases from V and 8 bases from J, with 13 bases between.

This clonotype was seen a few times. V gene TRBV28 combines with J gene TRBJ1-6, with D uncertain. Germline CDR1 is MDHEN and CDR2 is SYDVKM. CDR3 length equals 16 residues. Trimming stripped 8 bases from V and 4 bases from J, with 18 bases between. The CDR3 DNA follows: TGTGCCAGCCGCCAGGTTAGAGGCGGTTATAATTCACCCCTCCACTTT. This sequence encodes CASRQVRGGYNSPLHF.

This clonotype was detected a few times. The chain is built from TRBV12-3 or TRBV12-4 and TRBJ1-4; weak D call: TRBD1 (5 bases). This CDR3 comprises 12 residues. V dropped 4 bases and J dropped 10 bases, with 10 bases sitting between them. The CDR3 DNA follows: TGTGCCAGCAGTTCAGGGAGGGGAAAACTGTTTTTT. Protein sequence: CASSSGRGKLFF.

This clonotype has only one observation. Germline and junction disagree at one end, which may indicate a read error. The CDR3 loop reads CASSLRSALLNEKLFF. Written as DNA, the CDR3 is TGTGCCAGCAGTTTAAGATCGGCCCTACTTAATGAAAAACTGTTTTTC. The chain carries TRBV28 and TRBJ1-4; the D is unclear. CDR3 length: 16 amino acids. Germline values: CDR1 MDHEN, CDR2 SYDVKM. Together with reference TRBV28 and TRBJ1-4, the CDR3 gives the full variable domain: DVKVTQSSRYLVKRTGEKVFLECVQDMDHENMFWYRQDPGLGLRLIYFSYDVKMKEKGDIPEGYSVSREKKERFSLILESASTNQTSMYLCASSLRSALLNEKLFFGSGTQLSVL.

This clonotype was detected only a few times. This sequence joins TRBV28 and TRBJ2-7; 12 bases agree with TRBD2. V gave up 2 bases and J gave up 6 bases; unmatched junction bases: 11. The CDR3 sequence is 17 residues long. CDR1 is MDHEN and CDR2 is SYDVKM in the germline V gene. The chain's CDR3 is CASSLRLAGAVGGEQYF. DNA of the CDR3: TGTGCCAGCAGTTTACGACTAGCGGGAGCCGTAGGGGGCGAGCAGTACTTC.

The chain has TRBV13 and TRBJ2-1; 9 positions agree with TRBD1. Losses at the gene ends were 5 bases for V and 7 bases for J; bases not matched to a gene: 9. The length of the CDR3 is 15 residues. CDR1 is PRHDT and CDR2 is FYEKMQ in the germline V gene (reference sequence). For the CDR3, the DNA is TGTGCCAGCAGCGACGGGACAGGGATGAGAAATGAGCAGTTCTTC. It encodes CASSDGTGMRNEQFF.

This clonotype qualifies as medium-sized. The V gene is TRBV6-2 or TRBV6-3, the J gene TRBJ2-6, with D hard to call. The CDR3 runs 15 residues. Looked up from germline, CDR1 is MNHEY and CDR2 is SVGEGT. V gave up 6 bases and J gave up 0 bases, with 9 bases separating them. In DNA, the CDR3 is TGTGCCAGCAGCGCAGGAAGCTCTGGGGCCAACGTCCTGACTTTC. Encoded protein: CASSAGSSGANVLTF.

This clonotype was seen only a few times. The rearrangement uses TRBV6-6 and TRBJ1-1; no clear D. The ends were cut back, 2 bases at V and 4 bases at J, with 14 bases in the middle. CDR3 length: 15 amino acids. Germline values: CDR1 MNHNY, CDR2 SVGAGI (reference sequence). The chain's CDR3 is CASSYRTTHLTEAFF. The CDR3 DNA reads TGTGCCAGCAGTTACCGAACGACACACCTCACTGAAGCTTTCTTT.

The table lists this clonotype with many counts. The chain combines TRBV7-2 with TRBJ2-3; D call uncertain. The CDR3 runs to 16 residues. The germline V and J ends were trimmed by 4 bases and 0 bases, with 14 bases remaining between them. The germline V gene has CDR1 SGHTA and CDR2 FQGNSA. The CDR3 nucleotides read TGTGCCAGCAGCTCTATTGGCGCAGCGAGCACAGATACGCAGTATTTT. This encodes CASSSIGAASTDTQYF. The variable domain in full, with the rest retrieved from reference TRBV7-2 and TRBJ2-3, is GAGVSQSPSNKVTEKGKDVELRCDPISGHTALYWYRQSLGQGLEFLIYFQGNSAPDKSGLPSDRFSAERTGGSVSTLTIQRTQQEDSAVYLCASSSIGAASTDTQYFGPGTRLTVL.

This chain links TRBV20-1 with TRBJ2-7, with D possibly being TRBD2 (6 bases). CDR1 is DFQATT and CDR2 is SNEGSKA in the germline V gene (reference sequence). V lost 4 bases to trimming and J lost 4 bases, with 8 bases between them. The CDR3 contains 11 residues. This chain's CDR3 is CSATGDYEQYF. CDR3 DNA sequence: TGCAGTGCTACGGGGGATTACGAGCAGTACTTC.

This clonotype appeared a few times. This sequence joins TRBV4-3 and TRBJ1-5; D may be TRBD1 (5 bases). This CDR3 spans 19 amino acids. Trimming took off 0 bases at V and 0 bases at J, with 18 bases between the two ends. Germline lookup yields CDR1 LGHNA and CDR2 YSLEER. CDR3 in amino acids: CASSQDIGHGPTSNQPQHF. The DNA for the CDR3 is TGCGCCAGCAGCCAAGATATCGGACACGGACCTACTAGCAATCAGCCCCAGCATTTT.

This clonotype was seen a few times. CDR3 DNA sequence: TGCAGCGTTTACGATCCGGGACAGGGGGCCTACGAGCAGTACTTC. Translating gives CSVYDPGQGAYEQYF. The gene calls are TRBV29-1 and TRBJ2-7; TRBD1 aligns across 11 bases. Germline CDR1 reads SQVTM; CDR2 reads ANQGSEA. The junction had 8 bases not matched to a gene; V was cut back by 5 bases and J by 2 bases. CDR3 length equals 15 residues.